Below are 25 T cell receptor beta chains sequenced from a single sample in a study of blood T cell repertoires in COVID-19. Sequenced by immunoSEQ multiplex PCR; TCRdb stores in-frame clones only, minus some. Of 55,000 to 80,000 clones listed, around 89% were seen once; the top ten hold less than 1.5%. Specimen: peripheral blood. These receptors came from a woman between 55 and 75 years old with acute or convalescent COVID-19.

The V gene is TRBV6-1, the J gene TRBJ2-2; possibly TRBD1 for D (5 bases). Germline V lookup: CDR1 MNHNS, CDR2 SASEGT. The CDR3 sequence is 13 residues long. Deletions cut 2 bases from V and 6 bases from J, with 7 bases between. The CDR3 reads CASSERQSGELFF. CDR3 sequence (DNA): TGTGCCAGCAGTGAAAGACAGTCCGGGGAGCTGTTTTTT.

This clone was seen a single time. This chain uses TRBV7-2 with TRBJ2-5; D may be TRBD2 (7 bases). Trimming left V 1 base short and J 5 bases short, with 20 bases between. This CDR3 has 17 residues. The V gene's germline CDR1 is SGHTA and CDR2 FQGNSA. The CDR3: CASSLERGGLRSETQYF. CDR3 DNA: TGTGCCAGCAGCTTAGAGAGGGGGGGGCTTCGATCGGAGACCCAGTACTTC. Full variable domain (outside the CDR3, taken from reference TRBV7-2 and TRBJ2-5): GAGVSQSPSNKVTEKGKDVELRCDPISGHTALYWYRQSLGQGLEFLIYFQGNSAPDKSGLPSDRFSAERTGGSVSTLTIQRTQQEDSAVYLCASSLERGGLRSETQYFGPGTRLLVL.

The CDR3 reads CASSETSYEQYV. CDR3 sequence (DNA): TGTGCCAGCAGTGAAACTTCCTACGAGCAGTACGTC. The V call is TRBV2, the J call TRBJ2-7; D not resolved. V lost 2 bases and J 1 base, leaving 3 bases between the germline ends. The germline CDR1 and CDR2 sequences are SNHLY and FYNNEI. The CDR3 covers 12 residues.

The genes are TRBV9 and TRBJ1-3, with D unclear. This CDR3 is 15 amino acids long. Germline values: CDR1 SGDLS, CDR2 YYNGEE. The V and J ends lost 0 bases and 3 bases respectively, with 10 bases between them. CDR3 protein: CASSVAPDHGNTIYF. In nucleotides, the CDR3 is TGTGCCAGCAGCGTAGCTCCAGATCATGGAAACACCATATATTTT. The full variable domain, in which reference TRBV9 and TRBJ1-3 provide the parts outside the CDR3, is DSGVTQTPKHLITATGQRVTLRCSPRSGDLSVYWYQQSLDQGLQFLIQYYNGEERAKGNILERFSAQQFPDLHSELNLSSLELGDSALYFCASSVAPDHGNTIYFGEGSWLTVV.

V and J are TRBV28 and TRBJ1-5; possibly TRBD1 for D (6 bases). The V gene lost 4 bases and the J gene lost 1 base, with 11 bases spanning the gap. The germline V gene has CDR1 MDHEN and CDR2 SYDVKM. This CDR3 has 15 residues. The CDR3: CASSWEGGSNQPQHF. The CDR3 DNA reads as TGTGCCAGCAGTTGGGAGGGGGGGAGCAATCAGCCCCAGCATTTT.

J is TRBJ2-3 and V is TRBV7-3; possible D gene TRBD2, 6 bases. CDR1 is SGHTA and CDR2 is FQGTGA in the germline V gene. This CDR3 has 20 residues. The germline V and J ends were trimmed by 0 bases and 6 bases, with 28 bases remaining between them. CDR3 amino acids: CASSLTPRTRGTLTLDTQYF. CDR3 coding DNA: TGTGCCAGCAGCTTAACGCCGCGAACCCGGGGGACCCTCACGTTGGATACGCAGTATTTT.

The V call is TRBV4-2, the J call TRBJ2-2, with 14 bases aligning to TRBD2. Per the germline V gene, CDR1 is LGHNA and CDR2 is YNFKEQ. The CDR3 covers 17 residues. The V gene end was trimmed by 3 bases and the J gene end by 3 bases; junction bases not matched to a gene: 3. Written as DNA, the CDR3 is TGTGCCAGCAGCCACGGGACTAGCGGGAGTGACACCGGGGAGCTGTTTTTT. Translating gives CASSHGTSGSDTGELFF.

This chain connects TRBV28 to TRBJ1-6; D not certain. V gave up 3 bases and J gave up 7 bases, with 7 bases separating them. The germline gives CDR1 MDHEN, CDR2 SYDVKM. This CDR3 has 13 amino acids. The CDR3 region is CASSFLTNSPLHF. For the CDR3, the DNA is TGTGCCAGCAGTTTTCTTACAAATTCACCCCTCCACTTT.

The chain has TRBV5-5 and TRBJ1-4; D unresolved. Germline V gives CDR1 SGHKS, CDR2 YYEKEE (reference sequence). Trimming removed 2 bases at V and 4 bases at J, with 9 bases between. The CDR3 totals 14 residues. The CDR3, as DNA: TGTGCCAGCAGCTTTGGCGGAGTTAATGAAAAACTGTTTTTT. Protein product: CASSFGGVNEKLFF.

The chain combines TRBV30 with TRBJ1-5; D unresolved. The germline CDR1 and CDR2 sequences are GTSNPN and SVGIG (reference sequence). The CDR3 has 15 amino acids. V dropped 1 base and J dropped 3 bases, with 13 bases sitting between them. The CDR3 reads CAWSDWREVNQPQHF. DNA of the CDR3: TGTGCCTGGAGTGACTGGAGGGAGGTCAATCAGCCCCAGCATTTT. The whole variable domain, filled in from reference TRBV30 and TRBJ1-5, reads SQTIHQWPATLVQPVGSPLSLECTVEGTSNPNLYWYRQAAGRGLQLLFYSVGIGQISSEVPQNLSASRPQDRQFILSSKKLLLSDSGFYLCAWSDWREVNQPQHFGDGTRLSIL.

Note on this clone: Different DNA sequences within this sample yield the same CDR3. The CDR3 loop reads CASSSGLAGVNEQFF. The CDR3 DNA sequence: TGTGCCAGCAGTTCGGGACTAGCGGGGGTAAATGAGCAGTTCTTC. The gene calls are TRBV6-5 and TRBJ2-1, with 14 bases fitting TRBD2. The germline V gene encodes CDR1 MNHEY and CDR2 SVGAGI. This CDR3 has 15 residues. With 4 bases clipped from V and 7 bases from J, the junction kept 3 bases outside the gene matches.

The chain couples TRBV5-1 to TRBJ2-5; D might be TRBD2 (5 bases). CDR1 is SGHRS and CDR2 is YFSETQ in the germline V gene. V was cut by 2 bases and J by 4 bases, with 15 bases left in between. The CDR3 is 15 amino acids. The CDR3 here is CASSFGRAERETQYF. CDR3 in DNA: TGCGCCAGCAGCTTCGGGCGGGCCGAACGAGAGACCCAGTACTTC.

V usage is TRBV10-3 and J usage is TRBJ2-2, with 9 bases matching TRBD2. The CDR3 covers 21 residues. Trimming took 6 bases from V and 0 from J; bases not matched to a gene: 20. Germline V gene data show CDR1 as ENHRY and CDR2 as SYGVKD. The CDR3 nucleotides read TGTGCCATCAGAAACGAAGCGGGACGGGCCACTAGCGGGCCGAACACCGGGGAGCTGTTTTTT. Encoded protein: CAIRNEAGRATSGPNTGELFF.

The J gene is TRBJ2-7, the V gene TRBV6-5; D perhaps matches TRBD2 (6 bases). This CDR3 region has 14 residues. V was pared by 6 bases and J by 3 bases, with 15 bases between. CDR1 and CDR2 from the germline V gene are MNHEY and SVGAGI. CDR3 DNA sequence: TGTGCCAGCAGAAGAGGGCCGGGAGACTACGAGCAGTACGTC. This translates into CASRRGPGDYEQYV.

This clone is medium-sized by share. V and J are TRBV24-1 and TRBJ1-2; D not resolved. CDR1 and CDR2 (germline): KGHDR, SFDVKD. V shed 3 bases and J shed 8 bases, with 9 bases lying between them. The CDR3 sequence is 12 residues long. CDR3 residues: CATSDNLLGYTF. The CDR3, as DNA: TGTGCCACCAGTGATAACCTATTGGGCTACACCTTC.

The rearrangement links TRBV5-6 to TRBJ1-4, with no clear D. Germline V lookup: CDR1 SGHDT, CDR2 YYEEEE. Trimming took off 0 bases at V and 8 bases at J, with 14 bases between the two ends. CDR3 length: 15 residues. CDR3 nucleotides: TGTGCCAGCAGCTTGGGAGTGGGGAGTGGGGAAAAACTGTTTTTT. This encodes CASSLGVGSGEKLFF. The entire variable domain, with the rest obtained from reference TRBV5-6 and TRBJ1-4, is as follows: DAGVTQSPTHLIKTRGQQVTLRCSPKSGHDTVSWYQQALGQGPQFIFQYYEEEERQRGNFPDRFSGHQFPNYSSELNVNALLLGDSALYLCASSLGVGSGEKLFFGSGTQLSVL.

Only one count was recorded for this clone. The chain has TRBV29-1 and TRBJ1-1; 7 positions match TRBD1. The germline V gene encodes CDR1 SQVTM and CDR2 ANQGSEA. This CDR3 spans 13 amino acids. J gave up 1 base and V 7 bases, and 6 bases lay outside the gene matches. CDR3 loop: CSGQTGTNTEAFF. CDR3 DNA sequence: TGCAGCGGCCAGACAGGGACGAACACTGAAGCTTTCTTT. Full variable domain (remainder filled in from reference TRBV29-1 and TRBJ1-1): SAVISQKPSRDICQRGTSLTIQCQVDSQVTMMFWYRQQPGQSLTLIATANQGSEATYESGFVIDKFPISRPNLTFSTLTVSNMSPEDSSIYLCSGQTGTNTEAFFGQGTRLTVV.

CDR3: CASSQVTARTDYGYTF. CDR3 DNA sequence: TGCGCCAGCAGCCAAGTCACAGCAAGGACAGACTATGGCTACACCTTC. The rearrangement links TRBV4-1 to TRBJ1-2, with D perhaps TRBD1 (6 bases). Germline V gene sequence: CDR1 MGHRA, CDR2 YSYEKL. CDR3 size: 16 residues. V shed 1 base and J shed 3 bases, with 15 bases lying between them.

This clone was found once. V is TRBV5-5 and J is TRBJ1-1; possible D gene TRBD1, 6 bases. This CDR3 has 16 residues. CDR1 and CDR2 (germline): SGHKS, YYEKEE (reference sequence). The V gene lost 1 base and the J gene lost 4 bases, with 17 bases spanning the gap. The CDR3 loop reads CASSLLVVQGFTEAFF. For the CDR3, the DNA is TGTGCCAGCAGCTTGTTAGTAGTACAGGGCTTCACTGAAGCTTTCTTT.

CDR3 sequence reads: CTSSAGQGFYEQYV. The CDR3 region has the DNA TGCACCAGCAGCGCGGGACAGGGGTTTTACGAGCAGTACGTC. The J gene is TRBJ2-7, the V gene TRBV1; the table calls TRBD1, which could not be checked here. TRBV1 is labeled a pseudogene. The CDR3 length is 14 residues.

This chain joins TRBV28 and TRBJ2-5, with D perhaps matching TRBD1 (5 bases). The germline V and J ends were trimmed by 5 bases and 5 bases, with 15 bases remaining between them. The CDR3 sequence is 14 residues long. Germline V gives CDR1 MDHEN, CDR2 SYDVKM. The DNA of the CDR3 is TGTGCCAGCAGTGGATTTCAGGGAATGGAGACCCAGTACTTC. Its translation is CASSGFQGMETQYF.

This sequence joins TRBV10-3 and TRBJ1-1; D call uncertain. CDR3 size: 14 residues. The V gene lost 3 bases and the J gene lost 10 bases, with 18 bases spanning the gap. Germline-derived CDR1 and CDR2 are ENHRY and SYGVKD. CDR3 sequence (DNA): TGTGCCATCAGTGACCTTATAGATGAGGTAGGAGCTTTCTTT. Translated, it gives CAISDLIDEVGAFF.

The CDR3 DNA sequence: TGTGCCACCAGTGATCGTCAGGGGACAGATACGCAGTATTTT. It translates to CATSDRQGTDTQYF. The chain employs TRBV24-1 and TRBJ2-3; weak D call: TRBD1 (6 bases). The CDR3 is 14 residues long. The germline V gene encodes CDR1 KGHDR and CDR2 SFDVKD. Trimming pared 3 bases from V and 3 bases from J, leaving 9 bases between.

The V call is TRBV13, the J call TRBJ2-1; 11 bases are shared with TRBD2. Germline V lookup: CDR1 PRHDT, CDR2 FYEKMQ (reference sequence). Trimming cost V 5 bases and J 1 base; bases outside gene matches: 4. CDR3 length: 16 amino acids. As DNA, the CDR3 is TGTGCCAGCAGCGCCGGGACTAGCGGTTCCTACAATGAGCAGTTCTTC. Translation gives CASSAGTSGSYNEQFF.

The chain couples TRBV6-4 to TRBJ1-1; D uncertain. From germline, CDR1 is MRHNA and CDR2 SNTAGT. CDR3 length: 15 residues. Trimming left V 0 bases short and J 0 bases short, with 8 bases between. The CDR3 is CASSDSSSVNTEAFF. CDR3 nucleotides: TGTGCCAGCAGTGACTCGTCGTCGGTGAACACTGAAGCTTTCTTT.